This is a list of T cell receptor beta chains from one sample in a study of pediatric ulcerative colitis. Generated by immunoSEQ multiplex PCR, the TCRdb table keeps only in-frame clones and is missing some. The sample contains about 22,000 clones, 71% of which appear only once. Sequences were obtained from gut tissue. These receptors were taken from a boy under 18 with severe ulcerative colitis. CDR3s include the opening cysteine and the closing phenylalanine or tryptophan. Each record gives: clone size, V gene, J gene, D gene, CDR3 DNA, CDR3 protein. A D gene is named only where the DNA matches it firmly. Size is omitted from some rows. Given values are once, few, many or a class for expanded clones.

size: once
V: TRBV15
J: TRBJ2-7
D: NA
DNA: TGTGCCACCAGCAGAGATCCATCGACCTACGAGCAGTACTTC
CDR3: CATSRDPSTYEQYF

size: NA
V: TRBV5-1
J: TRBJ1-4
D: NA
DNA: TGCGCCAGCAGCCGGAAGGACGGAAGCACATCTGCTAATGAAAAACTGTTTTTT
CDR3: CASSRKDGSTSANEKLFF

size: once
V: TRBV30
J: TRBJ2-3
D: NA
DNA: TGTGCCTGGAGTGTGGGCGATACGCAGTATTTT
CDR3: CAWSVGDTQYF

size: NA
V: TRBV6-5
J: TRBJ1-1
D: NA
DNA: TGTGCCAGCAGTTACTCGGGGGTGGCTTTCTTT
CDR3: CASSYSGVAFF

size: NA
V: TRBV9
J: TRBJ2-1
D: NA
DNA: TGTGCCAGCAGCGTAGCCTCCTACAATGAGCAGTTCTTC
CDR3: CASSVASYNEQFF

size: NA
V: TRBV14
J: TRBJ1-2
D: TRBD1
DNA: TGTGCCAGCAGCCACACACCGGGACAGGGAACTATTAACTATGGCTACACCTTC
CDR3: CASSHTPGQGTINYGYTF

size: NA
V: TRBV10-3
J: TRBJ2-5
D: NA
DNA: TGTGCCATCAAGCGGGGCCAGGGGGAGGAGACCCAGTACTTC
CDR3: CAIKRGQGEETQYF

size: NA
V: TRBV9
J: TRBJ1-1
D: NA
DNA: TGTGCCAGCAGCCAAAGGGCGTCGAGCCCCCGACCCACTGAAGCTTTCTTT
CDR3: CASSQRASSPRPTEAFF

size: NA
V: TRBV4-3
J: TRBJ1-1
D: NA
DNA: TGCGCCAGCAGCCGTGGGGCCGGATCCACTGAAGCTTTCTTT
CDR3: CASSRGAGSTEAFF

size: NA
V: TRBV7-8
J: TRBJ1-5
D: NA
DNA: TGTGCCAGCAGCTTAGCGACCGGGGAAGCCCAGCATTTT
CDR3: CASSLATGEAQHF

size: NA
V: TRBV18
J: TRBJ1-2
D: NA
DNA: TGTGCCAGCTCACCGTTAGCTAACTATGGCTACACCTTC
CDR3: CASSPLANYGYTF

size: NA
V: TRBV27
J: TRBJ2-7
D: TRBD1
DNA: TGTGCCAGCGGGGGACAGGGGTTAGGGGAGGACGAGCAGTACTTC
CDR3: CASGGQGLGEDEQYF

size: NA
V: TRBV19
J: TRBJ2-6
D: NA
DNA: TGTGCCAGTAGCCGGAAGTCAGGGCACACCTCTGGGGCCAACGTCCTGACTTTC
CDR3: CASSRKSGHTSGANVLTF

size: once
V: TRBV5-6
J: TRBJ1-2
D: NA
DNA: TGTGCCAGCAGCTTAAGACAGACCCTTCATTATGGCTACACCTTC
CDR3: CASSLRQTLHYGYTF

size: few
V: TRBV5-6
J: TRBJ2-1
D: NA
DNA: TGTGCCAGCAGCTTGGTTCATAGGGATGAGCAGTTCTTC
CDR3: CASSLVHRDEQFF

size: NA
V: TRBV18
J: TRBJ1-2
D: NA
DNA: TGTGCCAGCTCACCTACCGCGGGGCGCGGCTATGGCTACACCTTC
CDR3: CASSPTAGRGYGYTF

size: NA
V: TRBV7-6
J: TRBJ2-7
D: NA
DNA: TGTGCCAGCAGCCCACAGGCAGGGCCCTCCTACGAGCAGTACTTC
CDR3: CASSPQAGPSYEQYF

size: NA
V: TRBV10-3
J: TRBJ1-1
D: TRBD1
DNA: TGTGCCATCAGTGCGTCCCGGGACAGGGGGCCGAGCACTGAAGCTTTCTTT
CDR3: CAISASRDRGPSTEAFF

size: NA
V: TRBV9
J: TRBJ2-1
D: TRBD2
DNA: TGTGCCAGCAGCAAGGGACTAGTAAATGAGCAGTTCTTC
CDR3: CASSKGLVNEQFF

size: NA
V: TRBV5-1
J: TRBJ1-3
D: TRBD1
DNA: TGCGCCAGCAGCACGACAGGGATCTCTGGAAACACCATATATTTT
CDR3: CASSTTGISGNTIYF

size: NA
V: TRBV15
J: TRBJ1-1
D: NA
DNA: TGTGCCACCAGCAGCGGCCGGAACCCGAACACTGAAGCTTTCTTT
CDR3: CATSSGRNPNTEAFF

size: NA
V: TRBV7-2
J: TRBJ1-1
D: NA
DNA: TGTGCCAGCAGCAGTCGGCGGGGCACTGAAGCTTTCTTT
CDR3: CASSSRRGTEAFF

size: NA
V: TRBV7-3
J: TRBJ2-1
D: NA
DNA: TGTGCCAGCAGCCAGAGACAGGCTGTAACCTACAATGAGCAGTTCTTC
CDR3: CASSQRQAVTYNEQFF

size: NA
V: TRBV5-1
J: TRBJ1-1
D: TRBD1
DNA: TGCGCCAGCAGCTTGGTGGGACAGGGAGTAAATGAAGCTTTCTTT
CDR3: CASSLVGQGVNEAFF

size: NA
V: TRBV7-2
J: TRBJ1-6
D: NA
DNA: TGTGCCAGCAGCGGGAAAGGGACGGACCACAATTCACCCCTCCACTTT
CDR3: CASSGKGTDHNSPLHF